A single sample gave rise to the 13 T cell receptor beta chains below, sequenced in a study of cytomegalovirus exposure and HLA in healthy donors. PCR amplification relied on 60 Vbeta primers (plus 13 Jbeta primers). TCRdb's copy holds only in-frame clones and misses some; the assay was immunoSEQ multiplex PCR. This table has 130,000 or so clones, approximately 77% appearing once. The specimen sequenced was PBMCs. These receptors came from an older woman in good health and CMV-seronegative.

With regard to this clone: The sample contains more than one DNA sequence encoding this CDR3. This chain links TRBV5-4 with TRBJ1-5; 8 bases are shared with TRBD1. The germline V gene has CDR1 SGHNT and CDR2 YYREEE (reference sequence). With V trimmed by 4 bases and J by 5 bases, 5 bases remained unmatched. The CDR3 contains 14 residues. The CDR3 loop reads CASSAGGLDQPQHF. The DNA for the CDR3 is TGTGCCAGCAGCGCAGGGGGCCTCGATCAGCCCCAGCATTTT.

CDR3 DNA: TGTGCCAGCAGTTCTCCCGGGACAGGGGGTCCTGGCTACACCTTC. Amino acids: CASSSPGTGGPGYTF. The V gene is TRBV28, the J gene TRBJ1-2; TRBD1 matches 11 bases. Trimming removed 4 bases from V and 7 bases from J; junction bases left unmatched: 8. CDR1 is MDHEN, CDR2 SYDVKM, per germline. The CDR3 extends over 15 amino acids.

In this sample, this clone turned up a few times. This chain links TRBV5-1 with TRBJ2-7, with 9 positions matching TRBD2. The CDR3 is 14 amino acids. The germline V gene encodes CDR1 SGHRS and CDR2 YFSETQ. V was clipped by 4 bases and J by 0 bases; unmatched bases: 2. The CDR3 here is CASSEAGGSYEQYF. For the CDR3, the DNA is TGCGCCAGCAGCGAAGCGGGAGGCTCCTACGAGCAGTACTTC.

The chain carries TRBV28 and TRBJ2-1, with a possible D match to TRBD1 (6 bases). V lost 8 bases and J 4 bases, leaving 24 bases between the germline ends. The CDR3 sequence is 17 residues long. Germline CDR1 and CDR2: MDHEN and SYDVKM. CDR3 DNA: TGTGCCAGCCGGTATCGGTTTGGACGGGACAAATACAATGAGCAGTTCTTC. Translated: CASRYRFGRDKYNEQFF.

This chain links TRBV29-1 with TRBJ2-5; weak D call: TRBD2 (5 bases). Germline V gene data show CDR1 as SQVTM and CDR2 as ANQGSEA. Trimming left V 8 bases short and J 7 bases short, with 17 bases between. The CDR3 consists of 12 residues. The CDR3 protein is CSFMIGRGTQYF. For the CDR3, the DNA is TGCAGCTTTATGATCGGCCGGGGGACCCAGTACTTC. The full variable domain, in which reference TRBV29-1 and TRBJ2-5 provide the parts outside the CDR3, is SAVISQKPSRDICQRGTSLTIQCQVDSQVTMMFWYRQQPGQSLTLIATANQGSEATYESGFVIDKFPISRPNLTFSTLTVSNMSPEDSSIYLCSFMIGRGTQYFGPGTRLLVL.

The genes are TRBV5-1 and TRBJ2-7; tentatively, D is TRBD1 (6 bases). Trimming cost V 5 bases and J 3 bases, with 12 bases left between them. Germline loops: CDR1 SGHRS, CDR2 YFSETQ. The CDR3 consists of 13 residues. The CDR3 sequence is CASRPGHDYEQYF. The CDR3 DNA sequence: TGCGCCAGCAGACCGGGACACGACTACGAGCAGTACTTC. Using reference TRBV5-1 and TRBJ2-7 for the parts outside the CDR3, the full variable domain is KAGVTQTPRYLIKTRGQQVTLSCSPISGHRSVSWYQQTPGQGLQFLFEYFSETQRNKGNFPGRFSGRQFSNSRSEMNVSTLELGDSALYLCASRPGHDYEQYFGPGTRLTVT.

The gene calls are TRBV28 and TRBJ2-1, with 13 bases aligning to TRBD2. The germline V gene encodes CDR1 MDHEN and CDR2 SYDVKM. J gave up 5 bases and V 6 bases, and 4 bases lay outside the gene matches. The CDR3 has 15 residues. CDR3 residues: CASSRGTSGDNEQFF. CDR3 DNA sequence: TGTGCCAGCAGCCGAGGGACTAGCGGGGACAATGAGCAGTTCTTC.

The DNA of the CDR3 is TGTGCCTGGAGTGTACAAGAAGCTTTCTTT. Its protein product is CAWSVQEAFF. This chain joins TRBV30 and TRBJ1-1; no clear D gene. In germline, CDR1 is GTSNPN, CDR2 SVGIG (reference sequence). Deletions cut 0 bases from V and 8 bases from J, with 4 bases between. This CDR3 is built from 10 residues.

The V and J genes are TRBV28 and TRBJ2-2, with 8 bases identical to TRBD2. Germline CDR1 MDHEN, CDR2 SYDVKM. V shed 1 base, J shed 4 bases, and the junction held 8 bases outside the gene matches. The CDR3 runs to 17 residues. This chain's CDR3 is CASSLSPGRAGTGELFF. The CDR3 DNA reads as TGTGCCAGCAGTTTATCACCCGGGAGGGCCGGCACCGGGGAGCTGTTTTTT.

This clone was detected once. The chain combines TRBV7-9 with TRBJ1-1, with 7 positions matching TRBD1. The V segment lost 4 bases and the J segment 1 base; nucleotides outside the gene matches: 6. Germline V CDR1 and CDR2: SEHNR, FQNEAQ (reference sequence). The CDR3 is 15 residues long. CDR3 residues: CASSSAGTENTEAFF. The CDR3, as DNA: TGTGCCAGCAGCTCCGCCGGGACAGAGAACACTGAAGCTTTCTTT.

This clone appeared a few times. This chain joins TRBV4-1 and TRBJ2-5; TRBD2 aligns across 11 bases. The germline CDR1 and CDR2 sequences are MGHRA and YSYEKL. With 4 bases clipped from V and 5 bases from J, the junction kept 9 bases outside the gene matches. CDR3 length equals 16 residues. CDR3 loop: CASSPSRGLADETQYF. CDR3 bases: TGCGCCAGCAGCCCCAGTCGGGGACTAGCGGACGAGACCCAGTACTTC.

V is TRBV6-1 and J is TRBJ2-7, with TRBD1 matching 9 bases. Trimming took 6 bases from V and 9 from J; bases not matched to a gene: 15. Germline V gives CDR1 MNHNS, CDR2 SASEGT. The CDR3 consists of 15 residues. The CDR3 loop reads CASRKQGAILSVQYF. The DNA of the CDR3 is TGTGCCAGCAGGAAACAGGGGGCGATCTTAAGTGTGCAGTACTTC.

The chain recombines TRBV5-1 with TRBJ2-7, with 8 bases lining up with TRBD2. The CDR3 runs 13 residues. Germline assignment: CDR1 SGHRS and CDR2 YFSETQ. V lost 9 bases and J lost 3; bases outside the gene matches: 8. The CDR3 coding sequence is TGCGCCACACCAGCGGGAGTGGGCTACGAGCAGTACTTC. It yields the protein CATPAGVGYEQYF. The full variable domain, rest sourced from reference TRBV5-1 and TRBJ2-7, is KAGVTQTPRYLIKTRGQQVTLSCSPISGHRSVSWYQQTPGQGLQFLFEYFSETQRNKGNFPGRFSGRQFSNSRSEMNVSTLELGDSALYLCATPAGVGYEQYFGPGTRLTVT.